Shown below are 14 T cell receptor beta chains from a single sample sequenced in a study of T cell clonality in common variable immunodeficiency. The study's findings and limits: In common variable immunodeficiency, TCR beta chains reportedly carried fewer deletions and N-nucleotide insertions.

Antigens for these TCRs are unknown. TCRdb's copy holds only in-frame clones and misses some; the assay was immunoSEQ multiplex PCR. The sample contains over 30,000 clones, none occurring once; about 26% lies in the top ten. The sequencing input was peripheral blood mononuclear cells. These receptors were collected from a human donor with common variable immunodeficiency.

Only a few counts were recorded for this clone. Read sequence stops 3 residues before the CDR3 end, and the germline J gene provides the missing end. The V gene is TRBV7-9, the J gene TRBJ1-1; no firm D call. V lost 5 bases and J 7 bases, leaving 11 bases between the germline ends. Germline CDR1 is SEHNR and CDR2 is FQNEAQ (reference sequence). There are 12 residues in the CDR3. The CDR3 bases that were read are TGTGCCAGCAGCCCCCCCGGTAGTGAA. Protein product: CASSPPGSE. In full, the CDR3 is CASSPPGSEAFF.

As for this clone: The CDR3 extends 3 residues past the end of the read, so its final part is completed from the germline J gene. The gene calls are TRBV5-6 and TRBJ2-7, with no clear D. This CDR3 spans 13 amino acids. Deletions cut 0 bases from V and 3 bases from J, with 7 bases between. Germline CDR1 reads SGHDT; CDR2 reads YYEEEE. The sequenced CDR3 bases are TGTGCCAGCAGCTTGGGCAGATACTACGAG. Translated: CASSLGRYYE. The CDR3 in full is CASSLGRYYEQYF. Drawing the rest from reference TRBV5-6 and TRBJ2-7, the complete variable domain is DAGVTQSPTHLIKTRGQQVTLRCSPKSGHDTVSWYQQALGQGPQFIFQYYEEEERQRGNFPDRFSGHQFPNYSSELNVNALLLGDSALYLCASSLGRYYEQYFGPGTRLTVT.

Details on this clone: The CDR3 end lies 3 residues beyond the end of the read and is filled in from the germline J gene. This chain links TRBV5-1 with TRBJ2-3; D is possibly TRBD2 (6 bases). The length of the CDR3 is 16 residues. The V and J ends lost 2 bases and 2 bases respectively, with 15 bases between them. Germline CDR1 reads SGHRS; CDR2 reads YFSETQ. CDR3 sequence reads: CASSFGNSGTTDTQYF. The covered CDR3 bases are TGCGCCAGCAGCTTCGGGAATAGCGGCACCACAGATACG.

Many counts were recorded for this clone. The CDR3 goes on 3 residues after the read ends, and that part is filled in from the germline J gene. V and J are TRBV18 and TRBJ2-1, with D uncertain. Trimming took 5 bases from V and 3 from J, leaving 20 bases between them. Germline assignment: CDR1 KGHSH and CDR2 LQKENI. The CDR3 length is 17 residues. The CDR3 here is CASSSFYLVNDYNEQFF. The sequenced CDR3 bases are TGTGCCAGCTCATCCTTTTACCTAGTGAACGACTACAATGAG.

In this sample, this clone turned up many times. The CDR3 goes on 3 residues after the read ends, and that part is filled in from the germline J gene. V is TRBV20-1 and J is TRBJ1-4; D not resolved. Germline CDR1 reads DFQATT; CDR2 reads SNEGSKA (reference sequence). Trimming left V 1 base short and J 3 bases short, with 12 bases between. There are 15 residues in the CDR3. The chain's CDR3 is CSARVSGFANEKLFF. The sequenced part of the CDR3 DNA is TGCAGTGCTAGAGTTTCAGGATTTGCTAATGAAAAA.

The sample holds a few counts of this clone. A read error may produce the germline difference seen at one junction end. The read is 3 residues too short to cover the CDR3 end, so that end is filled in from the germline J gene. The genes are TRBV7-3 and TRBJ2-3, with D unclear. There are 11 residues in the CDR3. Germline values: CDR1 SGHTA, CDR2 FQGTGA. The part of the CDR3 DNA that was read is TGTTCCAGCAGCTACGGGGATACG. It encodes CSSSYGDT. The complete CDR3 protein is CSSSYGDTQYF.

Incomplete CDR3 DNA: TGTGCCAGCAGCTTAGTCCCGCTATACAATGAG. Translating it yields CASSLVPLYNE. The CDR3, in full, reads CASSLVPLYNEQFF. This chain joins TRBV7-9 and TRBJ2-1, with D hard to call. The read comes to an end 3 residues before the CDR3 does, leaving the germline J gene to fill in the end. This CDR3 has 14 residues. The germline V gene has CDR1 SEHNR and CDR2 FQNEAQ (reference sequence). Trimming left V 1 base short and J 4 bases short, with 8 bases between. The variable domain in full, completed from reference TRBV7-9 and TRBJ2-1, reads DTGVSQNPRHKITKRGQNVTFRCDPISEHNRLYWYRQTLGQGPEFLTYFQNEAQLEKSRLLSDRFSAERPKGSFSTLEIQRTEQGDSAMYLCASSLVPLYNEQFFGPGTRLTVL.

This clone showed up just a few times. The DNA ends 3 residues before the CDR3 does, and the rest of the CDR3 is filled in from the germline J gene. J is TRBJ1-2 and V is TRBV30, with 7 bases identical to TRBD1. CDR1 is GTSNPN, CDR2 SVGIG, per germline (reference sequence). V shed 4 bases, J shed 7 bases, and the junction held 9 bases outside the gene matches. This CDR3 is built from 13 residues. The CDR3 is CAWTPQGLGGYTF. The sequenced CDR3 bases are TGTGCCTGGACTCCACAGGGGCTCGGTGGC.

This clone has just a few counts. The CDR3 extends 3 residues past the end of the read, so its final part is completed from the germline J gene. J is TRBJ1-5 and V is TRBV7-9; D is unresolved. V dropped 1 base and J dropped 7 bases, with 8 bases sitting between them. The germline V gene has CDR1 SEHNR and CDR2 FQNEAQ (reference sequence). This CDR3 spans 13 amino acids. The CDR3 is CASSLGAQQPQHF. The CDR3 bases that were read are TGTGCCAGCAGCTTAGGGGCACAGCAGCCC.

The table lists this clone with many counts. The read gets to within 3 residues of the CDR3 end, and the germline J gene fills in the rest. The chain employs TRBV14 and TRBJ2-1, with D perhaps TRBD2 (6 bases). This CDR3 comprises 12 residues. V was clipped by 4 bases and J by 5 bases, with 6 bases between them. The germline V gene has CDR1 SGHDN and CDR2 FVKESK. The chain's CDR3 is CASSRGDNEQFF. The CDR3 bases that were read are TGTGCCAGCAGCCGGGGGGACAATGAG.

This clone was counted at least ten times. The CDR3 extends 3 residues past the end of the read, so its final part is completed from the germline J gene. The gene calls are TRBV27 and TRBJ2-1; TRBD2 is a possible D gene (6 bases). The CDR3 runs to 16 residues. Germline CDR1 and CDR2: MNHEY and SMNVEV (reference sequence). Trimming took off 1 base at V and 0 bases at J, with 10 bases between the two ends. The CDR3 DNA, read in part, is TGTGCCAGCAGTTTATTGGGGACTTACTCCTACAATGAG. Protein product: CASSLLGTYSYNE. The full CDR3 is CASSLLGTYSYNEQFF.

As for this clone: The read gets to within 3 residues of the CDR3 end, and the germline J gene fills in the rest. The chain couples TRBV19 to TRBJ1-1; 9 bases map to TRBD1. The junction had 7 bases not matched to a gene; V was cut back by 4 bases and J by 4 bases. The CDR3 is 15 residues long. Germline CDR1 is LNHDA and CDR2 is SQIVND (reference sequence). The CDR3 sequence: CASSTWGQGSTEAFF. The part of the CDR3 DNA that was read is TGTGCCAGTAGTACCTGGGGACAGGGAAGCACTGAA.

This clone has a count of ten or more. The read gets to within 3 residues of the CDR3 end, and the germline J gene fills in the rest. V gene TRBV29-1 combines with J gene TRBJ2-7; the D is unclear. Trimming removed 0 bases from V and 2 bases from J, with 14 bases in between. Per the germline V gene, CDR1 is SQVTM and CDR2 is ANQGSEA. The CDR3 contains 15 residues. Here the CDR3 reads CSVEDQGLTAYEQYF. The part of the CDR3 DNA that was read is TGCAGCGTTGAAGATCAAGGTCTCACCGCCTACGAG.

This clone was observed at least ten times. From the germline J gene comes the end of the CDR3, since the read stops 3 residues before it. This rearrangement joins TRBV20-1 to TRBJ2-1, with D perhaps being TRBD1 or TRBD2 (6 bases each). The V and J ends lost 8 bases and 7 bases respectively, with 18 bases between them. Per the germline V gene, CDR1 is DFQATT and CDR2 is SNEGSKA (reference sequence). CDR3 length equals 13 residues. Here the CDR3 reads CSPVGQGGNEQFF. The sequenced CDR3 bases are TGCAGTCCCGTGGGACAAGGAGGGAATGAG.